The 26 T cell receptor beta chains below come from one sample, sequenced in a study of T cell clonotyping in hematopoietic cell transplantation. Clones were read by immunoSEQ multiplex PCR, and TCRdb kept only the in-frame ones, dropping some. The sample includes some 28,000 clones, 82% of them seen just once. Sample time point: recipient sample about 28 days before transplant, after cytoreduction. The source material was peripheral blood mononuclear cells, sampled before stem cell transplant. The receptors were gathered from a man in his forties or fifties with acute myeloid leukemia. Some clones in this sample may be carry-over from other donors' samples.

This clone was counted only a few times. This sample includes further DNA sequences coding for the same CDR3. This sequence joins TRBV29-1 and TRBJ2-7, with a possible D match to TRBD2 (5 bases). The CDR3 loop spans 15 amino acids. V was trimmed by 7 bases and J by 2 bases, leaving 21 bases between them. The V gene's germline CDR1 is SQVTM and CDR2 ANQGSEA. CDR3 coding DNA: TGCAGCGCGGACTCCGGGGAGACGAACCCCTACGAGCAGTACTTC. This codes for CSADSGETNPYEQYF.

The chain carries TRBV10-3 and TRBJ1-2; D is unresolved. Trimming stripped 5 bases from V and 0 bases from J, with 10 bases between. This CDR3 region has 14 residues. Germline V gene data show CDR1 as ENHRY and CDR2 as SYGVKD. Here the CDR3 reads CAISTRDSNYGYTF. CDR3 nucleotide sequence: TGTGCCATCAGTACCCGGGATTCTAACTATGGCTACACCTTC.

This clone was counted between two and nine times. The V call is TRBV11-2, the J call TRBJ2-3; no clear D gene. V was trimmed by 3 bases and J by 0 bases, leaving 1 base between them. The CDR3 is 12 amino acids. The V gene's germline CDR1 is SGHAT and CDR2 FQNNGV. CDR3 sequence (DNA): TGTGCCAGCAGCTTCAGCACAGATACGCAGTATTTT. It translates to CASSFSTDTQYF.

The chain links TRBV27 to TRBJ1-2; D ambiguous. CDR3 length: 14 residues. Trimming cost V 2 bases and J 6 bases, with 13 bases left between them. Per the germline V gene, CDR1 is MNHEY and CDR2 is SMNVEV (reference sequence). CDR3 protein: CASSLRSGLDGYTF. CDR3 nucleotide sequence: TGTGCCAGCAGTTTAAGGTCTGGGCTGGATGGCTACACCTTC.

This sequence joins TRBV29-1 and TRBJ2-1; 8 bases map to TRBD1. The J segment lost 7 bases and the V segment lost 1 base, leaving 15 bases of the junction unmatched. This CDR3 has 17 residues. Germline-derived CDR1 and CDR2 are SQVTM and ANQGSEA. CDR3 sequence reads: CSVEGSADRGPSNEQFF. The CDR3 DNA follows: TGCAGCGTTGAAGGTTCAGCCGACAGGGGCCCTTCGAATGAGCAGTTCTTC.

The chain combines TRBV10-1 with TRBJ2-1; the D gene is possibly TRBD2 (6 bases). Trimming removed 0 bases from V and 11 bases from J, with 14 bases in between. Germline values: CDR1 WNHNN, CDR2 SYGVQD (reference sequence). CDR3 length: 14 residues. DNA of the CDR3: TGCGCCAGCAGTGAGTCGGAGGCGGGGCTAAAGCAGTTCTTC. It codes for CASSESEAGLKQFF.

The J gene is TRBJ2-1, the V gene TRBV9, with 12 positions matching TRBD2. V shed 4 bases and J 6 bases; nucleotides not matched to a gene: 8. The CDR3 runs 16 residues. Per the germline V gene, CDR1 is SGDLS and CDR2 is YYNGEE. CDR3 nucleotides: TGTGCCAGCAGCTCCCGGACTAGCGGGACGCGCAATGAGCAGTTCTTC. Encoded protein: CASSSRTSGTRNEQFF.

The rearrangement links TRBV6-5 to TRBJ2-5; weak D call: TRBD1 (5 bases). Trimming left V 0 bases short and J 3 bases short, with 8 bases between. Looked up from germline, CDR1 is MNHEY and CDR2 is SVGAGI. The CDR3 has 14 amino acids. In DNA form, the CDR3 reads TGTGCCAGCAGTTACTCGTACAGGAAAGAGACCCAGTACTTC. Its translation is CASSYSYRKETQYF.

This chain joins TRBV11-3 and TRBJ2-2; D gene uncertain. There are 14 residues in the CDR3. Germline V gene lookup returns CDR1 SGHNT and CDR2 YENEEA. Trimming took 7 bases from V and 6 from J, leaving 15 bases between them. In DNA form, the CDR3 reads TGTGCCAGCACCCCCGGAACTTTCTCCGGGGAGCTGTTTTTT. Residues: CASTPGTFSGELFF.

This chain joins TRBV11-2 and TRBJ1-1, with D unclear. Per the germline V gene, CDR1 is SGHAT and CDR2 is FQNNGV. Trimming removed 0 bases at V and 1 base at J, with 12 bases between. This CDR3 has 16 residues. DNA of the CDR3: TGTGCCAGCAGCTTAGATTTGGCAGATTGGAACACTGAAGCTTTCTTT. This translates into CASSLDLADWNTEAFF.

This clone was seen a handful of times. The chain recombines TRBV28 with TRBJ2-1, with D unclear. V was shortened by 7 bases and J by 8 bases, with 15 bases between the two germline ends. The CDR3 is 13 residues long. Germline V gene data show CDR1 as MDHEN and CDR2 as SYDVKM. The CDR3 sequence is CASTQSRFDEQFF. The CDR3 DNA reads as TGTGCCAGCACTCAGAGCCGGTTCGATGAGCAGTTCTTC.

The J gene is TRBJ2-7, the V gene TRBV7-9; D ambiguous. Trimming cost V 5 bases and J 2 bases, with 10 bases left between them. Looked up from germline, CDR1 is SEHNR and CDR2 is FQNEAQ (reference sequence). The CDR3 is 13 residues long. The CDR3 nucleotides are TGTGCCAGCAGCAACAGCGTAACCTACGAGCAGTACTTC. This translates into CASSNSVTYEQYF.

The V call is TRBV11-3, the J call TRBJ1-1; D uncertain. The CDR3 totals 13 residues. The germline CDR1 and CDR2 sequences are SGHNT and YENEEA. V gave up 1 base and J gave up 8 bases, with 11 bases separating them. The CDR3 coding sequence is TGTGCCAGCAGCTTAGCGATGACCGCAGAAGCTTTCTTT. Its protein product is CASSLAMTAEAFF.

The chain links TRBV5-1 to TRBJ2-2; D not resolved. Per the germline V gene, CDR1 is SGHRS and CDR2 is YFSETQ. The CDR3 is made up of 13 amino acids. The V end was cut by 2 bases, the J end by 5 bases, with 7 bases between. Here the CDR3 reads CASSFSETGELFF. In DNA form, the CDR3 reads TGCGCCAGCAGCTTCTCGGAGACCGGGGAGCTGTTTTTT.

CDR3 region: CASSVGEVSTEAFF. The CDR3 DNA reads TGTGCCAGCAGCGTGGGTGAGGTAAGCACTGAAGCTTTCTTT. V is TRBV9 and J is TRBJ1-1; D remains ambiguous. This CDR3 has 14 amino acids. Germline V gives CDR1 SGDLS, CDR2 YYNGEE. The ends were cut back, 2 bases at V and 4 bases at J, with 12 bases in the middle.

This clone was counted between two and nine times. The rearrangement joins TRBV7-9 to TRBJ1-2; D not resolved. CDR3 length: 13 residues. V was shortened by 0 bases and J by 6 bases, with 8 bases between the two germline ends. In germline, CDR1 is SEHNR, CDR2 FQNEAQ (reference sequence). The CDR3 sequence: CASSLANADGYTF. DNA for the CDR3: TGTGCCAGCAGCTTAGCAAACGCGGATGGCTACACCTTC. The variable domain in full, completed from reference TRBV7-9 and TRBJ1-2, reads DTGVSQNPRHKITKRGQNVTFRCDPISEHNRLYWYRQTLGQGPEFLTYFQNEAQLEKSRLLSDRFSAERPKGSFSTLEIQRTEQGDSAMYLCASSLANADGYTFGSGTRLTVV.

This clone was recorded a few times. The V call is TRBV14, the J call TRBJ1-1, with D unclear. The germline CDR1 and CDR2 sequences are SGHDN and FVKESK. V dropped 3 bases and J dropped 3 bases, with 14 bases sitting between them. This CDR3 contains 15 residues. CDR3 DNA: TGTGCCAGCAGCCATGAGGAGTGGCCCGACACTGAAGCTTTCTTT. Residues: CASSHEEWPDTEAFF.

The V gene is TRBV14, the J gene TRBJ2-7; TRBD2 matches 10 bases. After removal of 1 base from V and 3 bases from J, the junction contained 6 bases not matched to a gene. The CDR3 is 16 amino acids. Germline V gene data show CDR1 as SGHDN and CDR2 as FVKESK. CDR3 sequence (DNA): TGTGCCAGCAGCCAAGCCGGAGCTAGCGGGGGCTACGAGCAGTACTTC. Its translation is CASSQAGASGGYEQYF.

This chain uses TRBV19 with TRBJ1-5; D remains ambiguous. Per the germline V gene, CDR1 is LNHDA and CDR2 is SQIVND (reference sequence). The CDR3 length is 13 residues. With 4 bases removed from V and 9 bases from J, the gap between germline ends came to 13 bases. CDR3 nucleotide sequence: TGTGCCAGTAGTAGGGCCCCAGAGTGGCCCCAGCATTTT. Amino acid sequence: CASSRAPEWPQHF.

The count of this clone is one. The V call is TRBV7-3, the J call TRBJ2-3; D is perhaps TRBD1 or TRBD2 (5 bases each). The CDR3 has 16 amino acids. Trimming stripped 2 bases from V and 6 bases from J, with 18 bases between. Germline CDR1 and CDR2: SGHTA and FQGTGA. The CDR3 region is CASSLSRDPGTDTQYF. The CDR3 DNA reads TGTGCCAGCAGCTTATCGAGGGACCCCGGGACGGATACGCAGTATTTT.

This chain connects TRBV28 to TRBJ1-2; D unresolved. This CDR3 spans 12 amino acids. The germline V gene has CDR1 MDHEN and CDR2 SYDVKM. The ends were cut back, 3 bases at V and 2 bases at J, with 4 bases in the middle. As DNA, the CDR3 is TGTGCCAGCAGTTTCATGAACTATGGCTACACCTTC. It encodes CASSFMNYGYTF.

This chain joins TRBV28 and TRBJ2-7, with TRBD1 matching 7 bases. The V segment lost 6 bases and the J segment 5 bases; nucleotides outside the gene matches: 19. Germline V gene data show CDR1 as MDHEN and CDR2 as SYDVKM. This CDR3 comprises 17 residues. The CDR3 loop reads CASREDRTAEVRNEQYF. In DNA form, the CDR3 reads TGTGCCAGCAGGGAGGACAGGACTGCCGAAGTGAGGAACGAGCAGTACTTC.

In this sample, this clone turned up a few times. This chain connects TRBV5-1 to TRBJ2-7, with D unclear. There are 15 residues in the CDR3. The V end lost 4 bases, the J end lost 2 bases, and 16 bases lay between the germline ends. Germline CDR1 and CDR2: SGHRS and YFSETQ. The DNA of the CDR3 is TGCGCCAGCAGCCCGGACGACACCTTAGCCTACGAGCAGTACTTC. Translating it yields CASSPDDTLAYEQYF. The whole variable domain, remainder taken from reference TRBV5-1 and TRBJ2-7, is KAGVTQTPRYLIKTRGQQVTLSCSPISGHRSVSWYQQTPGQGLQFLFEYFSETQRNKGNFPGRFSGRQFSNSRSEMNVSTLELGDSALYLCASSPDDTLAYEQYFGPGTRLTVT.

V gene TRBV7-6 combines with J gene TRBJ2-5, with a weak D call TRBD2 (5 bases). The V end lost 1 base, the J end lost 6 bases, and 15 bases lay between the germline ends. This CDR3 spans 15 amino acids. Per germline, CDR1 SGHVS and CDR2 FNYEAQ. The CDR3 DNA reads TGTGCCAGCAGCTTAGAATTATTAGGGAGCCAGACCCAGTACTTC. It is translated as CASSLELLGSQTQYF.

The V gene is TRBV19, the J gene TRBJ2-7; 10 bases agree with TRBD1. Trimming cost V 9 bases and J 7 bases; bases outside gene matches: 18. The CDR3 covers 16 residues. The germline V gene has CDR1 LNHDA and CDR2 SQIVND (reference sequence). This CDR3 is CASKPGQGIRRKEQYF. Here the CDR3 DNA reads TGTGCCAGCAAACCGGGACAGGGGATACGGAGGAAAGAGCAGTACTTC. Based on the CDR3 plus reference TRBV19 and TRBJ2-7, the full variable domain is DGGITQSPKYLFRKEGQNVTLSCEQNLNHDAMYWYRQDPGQGLRLIYYSQIVNDFQKGDIAEGYSVSREKKESFPLTVTSAQKNPTAFYLCASKPGQGIRRKEQYFGPGTRLTVT.

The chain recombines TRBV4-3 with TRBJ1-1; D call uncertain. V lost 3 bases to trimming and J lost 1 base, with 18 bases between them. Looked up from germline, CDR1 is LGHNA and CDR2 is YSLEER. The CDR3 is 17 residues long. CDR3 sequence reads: CASSQDPGLKGNTEAFF. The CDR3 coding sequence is TGCGCCAGCAGCCAGGATCCCGGACTTAAGGGGAACACTGAAGCTTTCTTT.